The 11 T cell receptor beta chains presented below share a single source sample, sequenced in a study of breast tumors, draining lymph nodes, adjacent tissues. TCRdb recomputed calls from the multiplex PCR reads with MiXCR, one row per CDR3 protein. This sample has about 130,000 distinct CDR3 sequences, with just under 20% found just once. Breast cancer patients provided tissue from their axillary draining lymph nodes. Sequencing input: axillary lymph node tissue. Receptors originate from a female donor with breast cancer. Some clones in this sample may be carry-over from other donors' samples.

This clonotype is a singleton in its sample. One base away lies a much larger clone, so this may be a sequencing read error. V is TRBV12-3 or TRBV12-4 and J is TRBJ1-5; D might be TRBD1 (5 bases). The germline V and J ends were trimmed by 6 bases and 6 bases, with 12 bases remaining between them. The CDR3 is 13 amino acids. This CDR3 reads CASRFGGAQPQHF. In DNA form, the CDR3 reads TGTGCCAGCAGGTTTGGAGGGGCTCAGCCCCAGCATTTT.

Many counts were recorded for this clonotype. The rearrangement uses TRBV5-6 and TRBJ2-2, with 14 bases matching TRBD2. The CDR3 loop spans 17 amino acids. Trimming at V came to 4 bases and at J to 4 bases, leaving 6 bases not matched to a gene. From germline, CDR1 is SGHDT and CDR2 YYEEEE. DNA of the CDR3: TGTGCCAGCAGCCGACTAGCGGGAGGGCCGGGCACCGGGGAGCTGTTTTTT. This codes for CASSRLAGGPGTGELFF. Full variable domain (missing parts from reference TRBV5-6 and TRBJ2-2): DAGVTQSPTHLIKTRGQQVTLRCSPKSGHDTVSWYQQALGQGPQFIFQYYEEEERQRGNFPDRFSGHQFPNYSSELNVNALLLGDSALYLCASSRLAGGPGTGELFFGEGSRLTVL.

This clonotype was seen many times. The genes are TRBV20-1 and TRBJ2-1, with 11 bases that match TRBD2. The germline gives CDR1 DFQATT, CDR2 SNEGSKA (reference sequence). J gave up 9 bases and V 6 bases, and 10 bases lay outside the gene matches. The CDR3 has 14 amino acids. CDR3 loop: CSAPLAGVGIEQFF. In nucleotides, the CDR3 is TGCAGTGCCCCACTAGCGGGAGTTGGGATTGAGCAGTTCTTC.

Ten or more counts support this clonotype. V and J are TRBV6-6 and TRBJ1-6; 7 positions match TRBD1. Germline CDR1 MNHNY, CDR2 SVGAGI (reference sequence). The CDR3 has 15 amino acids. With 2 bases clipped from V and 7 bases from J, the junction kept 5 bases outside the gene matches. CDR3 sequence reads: CASSYTGTENSPLHF. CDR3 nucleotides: TGTGCCAGCAGTTACACTGGGACAGAGAATTCACCCCTCCACTTT.

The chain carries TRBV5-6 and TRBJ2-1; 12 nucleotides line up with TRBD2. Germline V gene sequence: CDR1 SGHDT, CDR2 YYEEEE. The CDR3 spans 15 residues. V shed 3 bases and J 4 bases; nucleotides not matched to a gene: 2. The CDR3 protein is CASSSLAGGYNEQFF. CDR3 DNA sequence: TGTGCCAGCAGCTCCCTAGCGGGAGGGTACAATGAGCAGTTCTTC.

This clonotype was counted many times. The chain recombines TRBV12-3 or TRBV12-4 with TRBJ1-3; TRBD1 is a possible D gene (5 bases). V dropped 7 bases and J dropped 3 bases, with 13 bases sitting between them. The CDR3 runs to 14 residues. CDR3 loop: CASTFSGGGNTIYF. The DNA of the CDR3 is TGTGCCAGCACTTTCTCGGGGGGTGGAAACACCATATATTTT.

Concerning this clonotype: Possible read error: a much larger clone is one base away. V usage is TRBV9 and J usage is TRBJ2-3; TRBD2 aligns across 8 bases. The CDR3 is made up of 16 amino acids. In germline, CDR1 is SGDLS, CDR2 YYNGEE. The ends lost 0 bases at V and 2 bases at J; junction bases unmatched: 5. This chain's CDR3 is CASSVATGGNTDTQYF. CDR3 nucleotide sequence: TGTGCCAGCAGCGTAGCAACGGGGGGGAACACAGATACGCAGTATTTT.

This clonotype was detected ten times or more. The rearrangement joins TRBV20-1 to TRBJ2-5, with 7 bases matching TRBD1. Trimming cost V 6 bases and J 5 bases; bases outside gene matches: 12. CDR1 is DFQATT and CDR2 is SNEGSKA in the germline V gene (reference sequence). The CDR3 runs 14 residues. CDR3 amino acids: CSADDRAGAETQYF. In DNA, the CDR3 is TGCAGTGCGGACGACAGGGCTGGGGCGGAGACCCAGTACTTC.

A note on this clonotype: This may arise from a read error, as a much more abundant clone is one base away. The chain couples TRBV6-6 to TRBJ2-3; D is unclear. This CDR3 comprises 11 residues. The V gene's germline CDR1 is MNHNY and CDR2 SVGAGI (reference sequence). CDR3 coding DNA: TGTGCCAGCAAGGGCCCCAATACGCAGTGTTTT. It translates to CASKGPNTQCF.

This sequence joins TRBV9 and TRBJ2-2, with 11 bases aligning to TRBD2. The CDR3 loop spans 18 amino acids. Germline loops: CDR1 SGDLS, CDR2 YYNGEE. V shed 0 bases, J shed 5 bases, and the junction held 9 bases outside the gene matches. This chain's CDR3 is CASSVGASGGPGTGELFF. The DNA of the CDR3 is TGTGCCAGCAGCGTAGGGGCTAGCGGGGGGCCAGGGACCGGGGAGCTGTTTTTT. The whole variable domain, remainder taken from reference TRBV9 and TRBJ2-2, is DSGVTQTPKHLITATGQRVTLRCSPRSGDLSVYWYQQSLDQGLQFLIQYYNGEERAKGNILERFSAQQFPDLHSELNLSSLELGDSALYFCASSVGASGGPGTGELFFGEGSRLTVL.

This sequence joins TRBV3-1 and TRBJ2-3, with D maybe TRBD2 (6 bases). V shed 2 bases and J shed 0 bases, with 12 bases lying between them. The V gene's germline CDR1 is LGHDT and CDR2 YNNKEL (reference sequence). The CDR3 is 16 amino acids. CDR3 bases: TGTGCCAGCAGCCAAAACGGACTAATTAGCACAGATACGCAGTATTTT. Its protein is CASSQNGLISTDTQYF.